Sequencing of this T cell receptor beta chain was carried out in a study of blood T cell repertoires in COVID-19. Produced via immunoSEQ multiplex PCR; TCRdb's table is partial and in-frame only. Here the sample spans 130,000 to 150,000 clones, about four fifths being singletons. This CDR3 spans 14 amino acids. The germline CDR1 and CDR2 sequences are KGHSH and LQKENI. After removal of 3 bases from V and 3 bases from J, the junction contained 2 bases not matched to a gene. Material for sequencing was peripheral blood. This chain links TRBV18 with TRBJ2-3; 8 bases are shared with TRBD1. The origin of this receptor is a man in his 70s who had recovered from COVID-19. The CDR3 loop is CASSPRGRTDTQYF. DNA for the CDR3: TGTGCCAGCTCACCCAGGGGGCGGACAGATACGCAGTATTTT.